The rows below give T cell receptor beta chains drawn from one sample of a study of blood T cell repertoires in COVID-19. Method: immunoSEQ multiplex PCR; TCRdb's copy keeps in-frame clones and lacks some. The sample has about 150,000 clones, 80% to 90% seen once. The sample consisted of peripheral blood. Receptors were obtained from a woman between 45 and 60 years old in a cohort sampled during active or convalescent COVID-19. The CDR3 runs from the conserved cysteine through the conserved F or W. The D gene is left open where the match is weak. Size values are once, few and many counts, or a class for expanded clones, and some rows have none.

D gene: .
clone size: .
J gene: TRBJ2-5
V gene: TRBV24-1
CDR3 DNA: TGTGCCACCAGTGATTTTAGGGGGGGCCAAGAGACCCAGTACTTC
CDR3 protein: CATSDFRGGQETQYF

D gene: TRBD1
clone size: .
J gene: TRBJ2-2
V gene: TRBV4-1
CDR3 DNA: TGCGCCAGCAGTCACGACAGGGTGGGTATCGGGGAGCTGTTTTTT
CDR3 protein: CASSHDRVGIGELFF

D gene: TRBD2
clone size: .
J gene: TRBJ2-5
V gene: TRBV30
CDR3 DNA: TGTGCCTGGAGTGAAGCGGGGGGGCCCCAAGAGACCCAGTACTTC
CDR3 protein: CAWSEAGGPQETQYF

D gene: .
clone size: .
J gene: TRBJ2-1
V gene: TRBV6-1
CDR3 DNA: TGTGCCAGCGAGCGAAGGGGGATGGAGCAGTTCTTC
CDR3 protein: CASERRGMEQFF

D gene: .
clone size: .
J gene: TRBJ1-1
V gene: TRBV9
CDR3 DNA: TGTGCCAGCAGCGGTGCCTCGGGGGGCTTCACTGAAGCTTTCTTT
CDR3 protein: CASSGASGGFTEAFF

D gene: TRBD2
clone size: .
J gene: TRBJ2-5
V gene: TRBV7-3
CDR3 DNA: TGTGCCAGCAGCTTAGCGGCTAGCGGGGGGGCAAAGGAGACCCAGTACTTC
CDR3 protein: CASSLAASGGAKETQYF

D gene: TRBD1
clone size: .
J gene: TRBJ2-2
V gene: TRBV3-1/TRBV3-2
CDR3 DNA: TGTGCCAGCAGCCCCGGGACAGGCCCAAGGGGGGAGCTGTTTTTT
CDR3 protein: CASSPGTGPRGELFF

D gene: .
clone size: .
J gene: TRBJ1-3
V gene: TRBV24-1
CDR3 DNA: TGTGCCACCAGTGATGAAACAAGAAACACCATATATTTT
CDR3 protein: CATSDETRNTIYF

D gene: .
clone size: .
J gene: TRBJ2-7
V gene: TRBV30
CDR3 DNA: TGTGCCGGAACCCTTCTGAGCGGGTACGAGCAGTACTTC
CDR3 protein: CAGTLLSGYEQYF

D gene: .
clone size: once
J gene: TRBJ1-5
V gene: TRBV21-1
CDR3 DNA: TGTGCCAGCAGCAAATATAGGGGGCGGTTTGGTCAGCCCCAGCATTTT
CDR3 protein: CASSKYRGRFGQPQHF

D gene: TRBD1
clone size: .
J gene: TRBJ1-2
V gene: TRBV19
CDR3 DNA: TGTGCCAGTAGTATTGTATCCGGGACAGGGGGCCTCAGGGGCTACACCTTC
CDR3 protein: CASSIVSGTGGLRGYTF

D gene: TRBD1
clone size: .
J gene: TRBJ1-2
V gene: TRBV19
CDR3 DNA: TGTGCCAGTAGTATAGAGGGACAGAATACCCTTTATGGCTACACCTTC
CDR3 protein: CASSIEGQNTLYGYTF

D gene: .
clone size: .
J gene: TRBJ1-6
V gene: TRBV12-1
CDR3 DNA: TGTGCCAGCAGCCCCCGGACAGGGCCAACGGGGAGCTCCTATAATTCACCCCTCCACTTT
CDR3 protein: CASSPRTGPTGSSYNSPLHF

D gene: TRBD1
clone size: .
J gene: TRBJ2-7
V gene: TRBV20-1
CDR3 DNA: TGCAGTGCCCGGACAGGGATTGAGCAGTACTTC
CDR3 protein: CSARTGIEQYF

D gene: TRBD1
clone size: .
J gene: TRBJ2-7
V gene: TRBV29-1
CDR3 DNA: TGCAGCGTCCGAAGGACAGGGGAGGAGCAGTACTTC
CDR3 protein: CSVRRTGEEQYF

D gene: TRBD1
clone size: .
J gene: TRBJ1-3
V gene: TRBV6-1
CDR3 DNA: TGTGCCAGCAGTGCCCGAGACAGGGGGGCTGGAAACACCATATATTTT
CDR3 protein: CASSARDRGAGNTIYF

D gene: TRBD1
clone size: .
J gene: TRBJ2-2
V gene: TRBV5-1
CDR3 DNA: TGCGCCAGCAGCAGGGACAGAAACACCGGGGAGCTGTTTTTT
CDR3 protein: CASSRDRNTGELFF

D gene: .
clone size: .
J gene: TRBJ1-3
V gene: TRBV7-2
CDR3 DNA: TGTGCCAGCAGCTTACAAAACACCATATATTTT
CDR3 protein: CASSLQNTIYF

D gene: .
clone size: .
J gene: TRBJ1-5
V gene: TRBV4-3
CDR3 DNA: TGCGCCAGCAGCCAAGAGCCGGGGGGTAATCAGCCCCAGCATTTT
CDR3 protein: CASSQEPGGNQPQHF

D gene: TRBD2
clone size: .
J gene: TRBJ2-1
V gene: TRBV7-3
CDR3 DNA: TGTGCCAGCAGCCCCGGCTGGACTAGCGGGGTAAGAGAGCAGTTCTTC
CDR3 protein: CASSPGWTSGVREQFF

D gene: .
clone size: .
J gene: TRBJ1-1
V gene: TRBV19
CDR3 DNA: TGTGCCAGTAGTATTACGGGAGGGGACACTGAAGCTTTCTTT
CDR3 protein: CASSITGGDTEAFF

D gene: TRBD1
clone size: .
J gene: TRBJ1-1
V gene: TRBV4-1
CDR3 DNA: TGCGCCAGCAGCCAAGAGACAGGGCGGACGAACACTGAAGCTTTCTTT
CDR3 protein: CASSQETGRTNTEAFF